These 7 T cell receptor beta chains came from one sample sequenced in a study of T cell repertoires in cytomegalovirus infection. From the reads, TCRdb called clonotypes with MiXCR, one entry per CDR3 protein. Altogether approximately 590,000 distinct CDR3 sequences are present, approximately 40% being singletons, with the ten largest covering about 48%. Antigen specificity for these receptors is unknown. The sequences come from cultured PBMCs, collected from culture after CMV antigen stimulation. These receptors came from a human donor in good health (CMV status not recorded). Some clones in this sample may be carry-over from other donors' samples.

The rearrangement links TRBV7-4 to TRBJ2-3, with D perhaps matching TRBD2 (5 bases). Trimming cost V 5 bases and J 0 bases, with 18 bases left between them. The CDR3 consists of 17 residues. CDR1 is SGHVT and CDR2 is SQSDAQ in the germline V gene. The CDR3: CASSRPSVGVSTDTQYF. CDR3 nucleotides: TGTGCCAGCAGCCGCCCCTCGGTCGGGGTAAGCACAGATACGCAGTATTTT.

The chain carries TRBV28 and TRBJ2-7; TRBD2 matches at 7 bases. Trimming at V came to 3 bases and at J to 0 bases, leaving 5 bases not matched to a gene. CDR1 is MDHEN and CDR2 is SYDVKM in the germline V gene. The CDR3 has 15 residues. DNA for the CDR3: TGTGCCAGCAGTTTTTCGGGGGAGGGCTCCTACGAGCAGTACTTC. As protein: CASSFSGEGSYEQYF.

Regarding this clonotype: Just one base apart from a much larger clone, this may be a read error. CDR3 in amino acids: CASSSGGRLEKLFF. The CDR3 DNA is TGTGCCAGCAGCTCAGGAGGGCGGTTGGAAAAACTGTTTTTT. The chain employs TRBV7-2 and TRBJ1-4, with D unresolved. Germline V CDR1 and CDR2: SGHTA, FQGNSA. V lost 4 bases, J lost 8 bases, and 14 bases lay in between. This CDR3 contains 14 residues.

The chain uses TRBV14 and TRBJ2-2, with TRBD1 as a possible D gene (5 bases). Germline assignment: CDR1 SGHDN and CDR2 FVKESK. V dropped 1 base and J dropped 1 base, with 10 bases sitting between them. The CDR3 is 16 residues long. CDR3 loop: CASSQGRTGNTGELFF. The CDR3 nucleotides read TGTGCCAGCAGCCAAGGGCGTACAGGGAACACCGGGGAGCTGTTTTTT.

The J gene is TRBJ1-1, the V gene TRBV11-2; tentative D call: TRBD1 (5 bases). V was clipped by 6 bases and J by 1 base, with 15 bases between them. The CDR3 sequence is 15 residues long. Germline assignment: CDR1 SGHAT and CDR2 FQNNGV. Here the CDR3 reads CASSWRTSSNTEAFF. DNA for the CDR3: TGTGCCAGCAGTTGGAGGACAAGCTCGAACACTGAAGCTTTCTTT.

The chain joins TRBV7-2 to TRBJ2-3; D is undetermined. V was trimmed by 4 bases and J by 0 bases, leaving 11 bases between them. Germline V gene data show CDR1 as SGHTA and CDR2 as FQGNSA. The CDR3 covers 15 residues. CDR3 amino acids: CASSWRSPSTDTQYF. In DNA, the CDR3 is TGTGCCAGCAGCTGGAGATCCCCTAGCACAGATACGCAGTATTTT.

The chain has TRBV6-6 and TRBJ1-5; D not resolved. Trimming left V 5 bases short and J 0 bases short, with 8 bases between. The CDR3 loop spans 14 amino acids. Germline lookup yields CDR1 MNHNY and CDR2 SVGAGI (reference sequence). The CDR3 protein is CASSPESSNQPQHF. The CDR3 DNA reads TGTGCCAGCAGTCCCGAGAGTAGCAATCAGCCCCAGCATTTT.